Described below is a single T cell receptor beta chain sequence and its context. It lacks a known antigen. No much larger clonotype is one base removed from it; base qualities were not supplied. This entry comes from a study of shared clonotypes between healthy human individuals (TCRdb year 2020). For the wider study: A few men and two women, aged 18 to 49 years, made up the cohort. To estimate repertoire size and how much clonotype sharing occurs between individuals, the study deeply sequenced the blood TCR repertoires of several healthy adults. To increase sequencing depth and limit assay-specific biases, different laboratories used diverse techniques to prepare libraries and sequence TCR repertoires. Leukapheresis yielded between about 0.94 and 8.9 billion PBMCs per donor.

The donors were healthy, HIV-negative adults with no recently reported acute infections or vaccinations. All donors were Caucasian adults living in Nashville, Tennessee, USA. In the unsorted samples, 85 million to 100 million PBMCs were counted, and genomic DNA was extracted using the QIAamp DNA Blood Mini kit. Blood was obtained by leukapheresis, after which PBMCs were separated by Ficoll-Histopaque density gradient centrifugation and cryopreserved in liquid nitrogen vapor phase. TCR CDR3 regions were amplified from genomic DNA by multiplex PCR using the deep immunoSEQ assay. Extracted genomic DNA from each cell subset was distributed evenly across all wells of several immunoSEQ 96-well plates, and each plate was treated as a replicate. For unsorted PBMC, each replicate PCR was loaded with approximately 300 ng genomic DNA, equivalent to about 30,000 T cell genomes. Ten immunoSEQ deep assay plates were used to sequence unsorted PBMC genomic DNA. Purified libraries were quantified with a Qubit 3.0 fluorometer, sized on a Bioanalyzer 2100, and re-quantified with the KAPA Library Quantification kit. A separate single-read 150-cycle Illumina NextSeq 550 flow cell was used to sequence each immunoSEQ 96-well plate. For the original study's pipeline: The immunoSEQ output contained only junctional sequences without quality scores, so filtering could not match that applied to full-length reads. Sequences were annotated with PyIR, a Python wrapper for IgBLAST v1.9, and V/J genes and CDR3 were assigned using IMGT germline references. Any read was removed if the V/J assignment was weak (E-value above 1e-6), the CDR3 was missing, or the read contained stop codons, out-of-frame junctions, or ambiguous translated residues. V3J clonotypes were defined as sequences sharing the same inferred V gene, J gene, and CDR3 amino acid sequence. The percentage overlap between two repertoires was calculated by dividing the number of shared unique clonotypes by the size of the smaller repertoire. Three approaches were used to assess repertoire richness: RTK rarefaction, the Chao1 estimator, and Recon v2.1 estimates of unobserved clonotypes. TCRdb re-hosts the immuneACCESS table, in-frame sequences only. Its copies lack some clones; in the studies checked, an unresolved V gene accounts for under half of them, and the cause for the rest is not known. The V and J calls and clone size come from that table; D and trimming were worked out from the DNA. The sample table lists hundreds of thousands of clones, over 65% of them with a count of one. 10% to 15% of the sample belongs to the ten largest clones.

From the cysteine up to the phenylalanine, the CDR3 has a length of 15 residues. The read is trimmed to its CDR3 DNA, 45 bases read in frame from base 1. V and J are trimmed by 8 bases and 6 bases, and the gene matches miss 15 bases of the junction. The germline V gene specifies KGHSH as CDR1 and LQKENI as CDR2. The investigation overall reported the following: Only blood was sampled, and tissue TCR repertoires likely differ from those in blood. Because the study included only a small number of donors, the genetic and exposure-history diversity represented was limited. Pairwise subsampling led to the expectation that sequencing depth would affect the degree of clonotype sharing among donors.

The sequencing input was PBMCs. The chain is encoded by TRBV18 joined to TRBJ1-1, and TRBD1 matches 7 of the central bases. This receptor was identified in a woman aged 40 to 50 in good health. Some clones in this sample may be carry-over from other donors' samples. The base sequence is TGTGCCAGCGTACAGGGGCCAAGGGTTGTCGCTGAAGCTTTCTTT. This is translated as CASVQGPRVVAEAFF.